These 15 T cell receptor beta chains were all obtained from the same sample, sequenced in a study of long-term antiretroviral therapy in people with HIV. Version v3.0 of the immunoSEQ assay ran at survey level. Measured with immunoSEQ multiplex PCR; TCRdb has only the in-frame clones, and not every one. The sample includes around 30,000 clones, 87% seen only once; the top ten take about an eighth. The material sequenced was unsorted PBMCs, taken 1.1 years after starting antiretroviral therapy. The receptors come from a man aged 18 to 35 with HIV.

The chain employs TRBV25-1 and TRBJ2-1; no definite D call. Germline V gives CDR1 MGHDK, CDR2 SYGVNS. This CDR3 is 15 amino acids long. Trimming removed 6 bases from V and 0 bases from J, with 12 bases in between. As DNA, the CDR3 is TGTGCCAGCAGCAAATTCCCGAGCTCCTACAATGAGCAGTTCTTC. This gives the protein CASSKFPSSYNEQFF.

The chain joins TRBV9 to TRBJ2-1, with D perhaps matching TRBD2 (5 bases). The CDR3 is 14 residues long. The V end lost 3 bases, the J end lost 7 bases, and 14 bases lay between the germline ends. The V gene's germline CDR1 is SGDLS and CDR2 YYNGEE. Here the CDR3 reads CASSAGADGNEQFF. Here the CDR3 DNA reads TGTGCCAGCAGCGCAGGAGCGGACGGGAATGAGCAGTTCTTC.

V is TRBV28 and J is TRBJ1-5, with TRBD1 matching 7 bases. With 5 bases clipped from V and 9 bases from J, the junction kept 10 bases outside the gene matches. The CDR3 has 14 residues. From germline, CDR1 is MDHEN and CDR2 SYDVKM. In DNA form, the CDR3 reads TGTGCCAGCAGTGAAACAGGGGCATACGGGCCCCAGCATTTT. Amino acids: CASSETGAYGPQHF.

The rearrangement uses TRBV4-1 and TRBJ2-3; D is ambiguous. CDR3 size: 13 residues. Per the germline V gene, CDR1 is MGHRA and CDR2 is YSYEKL. Between the trimmed V and J ends, which lost 2 bases and 11 bases, there was a span of 14 bases. The CDR3 sequence: CASSQKPAPLQYF. The CDR3 DNA reads as TGCGCCAGCAGCCAAAAACCGGCGCCTCTGCAGTATTTT.

This clone was counted a single time. This chain joins TRBV5-4 and TRBJ2-1; D gene ambiguous. V was cut by 6 bases and J by 1 base, with 8 bases left in between. This CDR3 is built from 13 residues. The germline V gene encodes CDR1 SGHNT and CDR2 YYREEE (reference sequence). As DNA, the CDR3 is TGTGCCAGCAAGTTAGCATCCTACAATGAGCAGTTCTTC. Translation: CASKLASYNEQFF.

The chain joins TRBV29-1 to TRBJ1-2; a weak D match, TRBD1 (6 bases). The V gene lost 4 bases and the J gene lost 3 bases, with 12 bases spanning the gap. Germline CDR1 is SQVTM and CDR2 is ANQGSEA. This CDR3 is built from 13 residues. The CDR3 loop reads CSVGGGFDYGYTF. The CDR3 DNA reads as TGCAGCGTTGGAGGGGGATTTGACTATGGCTACACCTTC.

The table lists this clone with a count of one. The V gene is TRBV19, the J gene TRBJ1-1; 7 positions match TRBD1. Germline V gene data show CDR1 as LNHDA and CDR2 as SQIVND (reference sequence). After removal of 6 bases from V and 6 bases from J, the junction contained 7 bases not matched to a gene. This CDR3 has 13 amino acids. CDR3 DNA: TGTGCCAGTAGCAGGGAAAGGGGGCCTGAAGCTTTCTTT. Protein: CASSRERGPEAFF.

The CDR3 DNA reads TGTGCCTGGGATAGGGGCTATGGCTACACCTTC. It codes for CAWDRGYGYTF. The chain is built from TRBV30 and TRBJ1-2, with D perhaps matching TRBD1 (5 bases). Trimming pared 5 bases from V and 4 bases from J, leaving 8 bases between. The CDR3 consists of 11 residues. Germline CDR1 reads GTSNPN; CDR2 reads SVGIG (reference sequence).

This clone was observed a single time. The genes are TRBV28 and TRBJ1-1; 10 bases agree with TRBD1. This CDR3 has 15 amino acids. Per germline, CDR1 MDHEN and CDR2 SYDVKM. Trimming removed 3 bases from V and 8 bases from J; junction bases left unmatched: 9. The CDR3 loop reads CASSFSRQGAREAFF. The DNA of the CDR3 is TGTGCCAGCAGTTTTTCCCGACAGGGGGCGCGGGAAGCTTTCTTT.

The chain uses TRBV6-1 and TRBJ1-1, with D possibly being TRBD1 (5 bases). The V and J ends lost 5 bases and 2 bases respectively, with 9 bases between them. CDR1 and CDR2 (germline): MNHNS, SASEGT. This CDR3 has 13 amino acids. CDR3 sequence: CASSSGRNTEAFF. CDR3 coding DNA: TGTGCCAGCAGTTCGGGACGTAACACTGAAGCTTTCTTT.

The chain has TRBV14 and TRBJ2-1; D is perhaps TRBD2 (5 bases). The V end lost 4 bases, the J end lost 0 bases, and 10 bases lay between the germline ends. The CDR3 totals 15 residues. CDR1 is SGHDN and CDR2 is FVKESK in the germline V gene. CDR3 protein: CASSLRGASYNEQFF. The CDR3 DNA sequence: TGTGCCAGCAGCCTCCGGGGAGCCTCCTACAATGAGCAGTTCTTC.

The V call is TRBV2, the J call TRBJ1-4; tentatively, D is TRBD1 (6 bases). Germline V lookup: CDR1 SNHLY, CDR2 FYNNEI. Trimming took 4 bases from V and 8 from J, leaving 11 bases between them. The CDR3 runs to 13 residues. CDR3 DNA: TGTGCCAGCAGTGGGGGGGCGCGAGAAAAACTGTTTTTT. It is translated as CASSGGAREKLFF.

The J gene is TRBJ1-2, the V gene TRBV7-8; D possibly corresponds to TRBD1 (5 bases). CDR1 and CDR2 (germline): SGHVS, FQNEAQ. V lost 3 bases, J lost 11 bases, and 16 bases lay in between. CDR3 length: 13 amino acids. The CDR3 coding sequence is TGTGCCAGCAGCTTTCGGGACGCAGAGAGGTACACCTTC. The encoded protein is CASSFRDAERYTF.

This chain links TRBV18 with TRBJ2-5; D gene uncertain. Trimming shortened V by 3 bases and J by 0 bases, and 2 bases separated the two germline ends. CDR1 and CDR2 (germline): KGHSH, LQKENI. CDR3 length equals 12 residues. The CDR3 is CASSPDQETQYF. For the CDR3, the DNA is TGTGCCAGCTCACCCGACCAAGAGACCCAGTACTTC.

The chain is built from TRBV5-1 and TRBJ2-3, with 8 bases lining up with TRBD2. The V segment lost 4 bases and the J segment 4 bases; nucleotides outside the gene matches: 8. CDR3 size: 15 residues. Looked up from germline, CDR1 is SGHRS and CDR2 is YFSETQ. CDR3 residues: CASSVLAGRPDTQYF. CDR3 nucleotides: TGCGCCAGCAGCGTATTAGCGGGACGGCCAGATACGCAGTATTTT.